This entry features one TCR beta chain sequence. This clone's antigen is unknown. No much larger clone is present one base from it, and per-base qualities are unavailable. This specimen comes from a study of regulatory T cells in long-lasting Graves disease (dated by TCRdb to about 2021). Background for the entire study: Persistent Graves' disease was defined as antithyroid drug treatment for over 5 years with persistently positive TSH receptor autoantibodies. The study was registered as a clinical trial and conducted in China. On average, persistent Graves' disease patients in the clinical cohort had been on antithyroid drugs for approximately 10 years. Peripheral blood TCR sequencing and RNA sequencing compared persistent Graves' disease patients with newly diagnosed Graves' disease patients. TCR sequencing covered around 13 persistent and around 20 newly diagnosed Graves' disease patients, some 33 samples in total. Paper-wide results and their limitations: Compared with newly diagnosed patients, persistent Graves' disease patients had lower TCR Shannon entropy and fewer highly expanded clones, which suggests clonal expansion. Persistent patients shared more public clonotypes among themselves (around 2,500) than newly diagnosed patients did (roughly 910). Because the primary lesion, thyroid tissue, could not be accessed, the study looked at peripheral blood alone. TRBV28, TRBJ1-2 and TRBJ2-5 were preferentially used in persistent disease, while TRBV20-1 and TRBJ2-1 were favored in newly diagnosed disease. Sequencing and analysis were restricted to the TCR beta chain. The authors acknowledged the small sample size as a limitation that may reduce accuracy.

The time point label corresponds to: persistent/refractory GD, antithyroid drugs over 5 years with positive TRAb. For both TCR sequencing and RNA sequencing, RNA was extracted from PBMCs using TRIzol. The diagnosis of Graves' disease followed American Thyroid Association guidelines. Patients were recruited from an endocrinology department in Xi'an, China. Each patient gave approximately 9 milliliters of peripheral blood, collected in an EDTA anticoagulant tube. Ficoll Paque Plus density gradient separation was used to isolate PBMCs, and no further T cell sorting was done. An Agilent 2100 Bioanalyzer and agarose gel were used to assess RNA quality, and a NanoDrop 2000 was used to measure RNA concentration. The V end loses 6 bases and the J end loses 0 bases, and a stretch of 14 bases separates them. From the cysteine through the phenylalanine, the CDR3 covers 15 amino acids. Solely the CDR3 DNA is kept, with 45 bases framed from the first base.

Libraries were built with multiplex PCR. TCRdb records Illumina HiSeq 4000 as the sequencer. To build TCR beta libraries, CDR3 regions were amplified by Arm-PCR using iRepertoire HTBI primers. Gel purification was performed on PCR products prior to sequencing. As for the original processing: A total of 62 TRBV and some 13 TRBJ segments were identified across samples and were used for gene usage analysis of CDR3 amino acid clonotypes. Filtered high-quality paired reads were merged into contigs using COPE and FqMerger. BLAST was used to align contigs to the IMGT TRBV, TRBD and TRBJ reference genes, and CDR3 was defined following IMGT. Clonotypes above 0.1% frequency were classified as highly expanded clones. Shannon entropy was used to measure repertoire diversity, and the Gini coefficient was used to measure V-J evenness. Public clonotypes were defined as clonotypes shared by more than one individual. The public reads were reanalyzed by TCRdb: fastp trimming at Q25, MiXCR alignment, in-frame beta chains only. Here each entry gathers all rows of one CDR3 protein and keeps the most common genes and DNA. TCRdb's processing, not the study's, gives the V and J calls here. Here the sample has 400,000 or so distinct CDR3 sequences; around a quarter occur a single time. The ten biggest clones cover roughly 26% of the sample.

The chain is made from TRBV12-3 or TRBV12-4 and TRBJ1-2; a tentative D call is TRBD1 (6 bases match). This clonotype originated in a female donor with Graves disease. Specimen: peripheral blood mononuclear cells (PBMCs), collected when the disease was refractory, from a patient treated with antithyroid drugs. The CDR3 is CASREGGITNYGYTF. At the DNA level, the sequence is TGTGCCAGCAGAGAAGGGGGAATTACTAACTATGGCTACACCTTC.